This passage covers 26 T cell receptor beta chains from one sample sequenced in a study of blood T cell repertoires in COVID-19. Data came from immunoSEQ multiplex PCR; TCRdb stores just in-frame clones and leaves some out. The data hold some 160,000 clones, with approximately 84% observed a single time. What was sequenced was peripheral blood. The receptor set was obtained from an elderly woman with acute or convalescent COVID-19.

The chain joins TRBV12-5 to TRBJ1-3; the D gene is possibly TRBD1 (6 bases). The CDR3 sequence is 13 residues long. In germline, CDR1 is LGHNT, CDR2 FRNRAP. Between the trimmed V and J ends, which lost 5 bases and 4 bases, there was a span of 9 bases. The CDR3 DNA reads as TGTGCTAGTGGTCAGGGGCAAGGAAACACCATATATTTT. Translating it yields CASGQGQGNTIYF.

As for this clone: Other DNA sequences of this sample code for an identical CDR3. The chain has TRBV18 and TRBJ1-4; TRBD1 agrees at 7 bases. This CDR3 comprises 14 residues. V dropped 3 bases and J dropped 3; count of bases not matched to a gene: 1. CDR1 is KGHSH and CDR2 is LQKENI in the germline V gene. For the CDR3, the DNA is TGTGCCAGCTCACCCGGGACAGCTAATGAAAAACTGTTTTTT. Protein: CASSPGTANEKLFF.

This clone was detected only a few times. The rearrangement links TRBV19 to TRBJ1-5; 10 bases map to TRBD1. The germline gives CDR1 LNHDA, CDR2 SQIVND (reference sequence). The CDR3 covers 14 residues. The J segment lost 7 bases and the V segment lost 6 bases, leaving 6 bases of the junction unmatched. The CDR3 region has the DNA TGTGCCAGTAGATGGGACAGGGGTGGACAGCCCCAGCATTTT. This encodes CASRWDRGGQPQHF. The whole variable domain, remainder taken from reference TRBV19 and TRBJ1-5, is DGGITQSPKYLFRKEGQNVTLSCEQNLNHDAMYWYRQDPGQGLRLIYYSQIVNDFQKGDIAEGYSVSREKKESFPLTVTSAQKNPTAFYLCASRWDRGGQPQHFGDGTRLSIL.

This sequence joins TRBV6-6 and TRBJ1-2, with TRBD1 matching 9 bases. Per the germline V gene, CDR1 is MNHNY and CDR2 is SVGAGI (reference sequence). The CDR3 extends over 16 amino acids. The J segment lost 4 bases and the V segment lost 5 bases, leaving 11 bases of the junction unmatched. The CDR3 sequence is CASSPTGGLGLYGYTF. In DNA, the CDR3 is TGTGCCAGCAGTCCTACAGGGGGCCTGGGACTCTATGGCTACACCTTC.

This clone is a singleton in its sample. The V call is TRBV18, the J call TRBJ1-1; maybe TRBD1 (5 bases). The V end was cut by 3 bases, the J end by 1 base, with 12 bases between. Germline V gene sequence: CDR1 KGHSH, CDR2 LQKENI. CDR3 length: 15 amino acids. Here the CDR3 DNA reads TGTGCCAGCTCACCGTCAGGGTTGCGGAACACTGAAGCTTTCTTT. This codes for CASSPSGLRNTEAFF.

A single count supports this clone. The chain recombines TRBV7-8 with TRBJ2-5; 10 bases line up with TRBD1. Germline values: CDR1 SGHVS, CDR2 FQNEAQ. Trimming removed 5 bases from V and 4 bases from J; junction bases left unmatched: 7. The CDR3 totals 15 residues. CDR3 loop: CASSTRQGAGETQYF. The CDR3, as DNA: TGTGCCAGCAGCACACGACAGGGGGCGGGAGAGACCCAGTACTTC.

The genes are TRBV27 and TRBJ1-1, with 10 positions matching TRBD1. CDR3 size: 16 residues. Trimming cost V 5 bases and J 4 bases; bases outside gene matches: 10. From germline, CDR1 is MNHEY and CDR2 SMNVEV (reference sequence). The CDR3 DNA is TGTGCCAGCAGTCCCCGGACAGGGGGAAAGATCACTGAAGCTTTCTTT. It yields the protein CASSPRTGGKITEAFF.

The sample holds many counts of this clone. This chain uses TRBV27 with TRBJ2-7; TRBD1 might be the D (6 bases). V gave up 6 bases and J gave up 4 bases, with 16 bases separating them. The CDR3 totals 14 residues. Per the germline V gene, CDR1 is MNHEY and CDR2 is SMNVEV (reference sequence). The CDR3 is CASRLSPGTYEQYF. CDR3 nucleotides: TGTGCCAGCAGACTTAGTCCCGGGACATACGAGCAGTACTTC.

This rearrangement joins TRBV7-9 to TRBJ1-2; 10 nucleotides line up with TRBD1. The CDR3 spans 16 residues. CDR1 is SEHNR, CDR2 FQNEAQ, per germline (reference sequence). V lost 0 bases to trimming and J lost 3 bases; unmatched junction nucleotides: 4. DNA for the CDR3: TGTGCCAGCAGCTTAGCCGGGACAGGGGCGCACTATGGCTACACCTTC. Its protein product is CASSLAGTGAHYGYTF.

CDR3 in DNA: TGTGCCAGCAGCCAAGGTGGGACAGGGCGTTTTAACTATGGCTACACCTTC. Translation gives CASSQGGTGRFNYGYTF. The chain uses TRBV14 and TRBJ1-2, with 9 bases that match TRBD1. The CDR3 is 17 amino acids. In germline, CDR1 is SGHDN, CDR2 FVKESK. V was pared by 1 base and J by 1 base, with 7 bases of the junction left unmatched.

The V and J genes are TRBV5-1 and TRBJ1-4, with 11 bases fitting TRBD1. Trimming took 2 bases from V and 3 from J; bases not matched to a gene: 9. The CDR3 consists of 18 residues. Germline values: CDR1 SGHRS, CDR2 YFSETQ. The CDR3 here is CASSLPGQGDLANEKLFF. The DNA for the CDR3 is TGCGCCAGCAGCTTACCGGGACAGGGGGATTTGGCTAATGAAAAACTGTTTTTT.

The V gene is TRBV6-5, the J gene TRBJ2-1, with TRBD2 as a possible D gene (5 bases). Germline-derived CDR1 and CDR2 are MNHEY and SVGAGI. Trimming removed 0 bases from V and 1 base from J, with 10 bases in between. CDR3 length: 16 residues. The CDR3 here is CASSYSNQRSYNEQFF. The CDR3 DNA is TGTGCCAGCAGTTACTCGAATCAGCGGTCCTACAATGAGCAGTTCTTC.

The chain has TRBV11-2 and TRBJ1-6, with D perhaps matching TRBD1 (5 bases). The CDR3 has 14 amino acids. V shed 5 bases and J shed 10 bases, with 15 bases lying between them. CDR1 is SGHAT, CDR2 FQNNGV, per germline. The CDR3 is CASSPGGGRSPLHF. The CDR3 coding sequence is TGTGCCAGCAGCCCCGGGGGGGGACGGTCACCCCTCCACTTT.

The rearrangement links TRBV19 to TRBJ1-1; the D is unclear. This CDR3 is 14 amino acids long. Looked up from germline, CDR1 is LNHDA and CDR2 is SQIVND (reference sequence). V shed 2 bases and J shed 9 bases, with 16 bases lying between them. The DNA of the CDR3 is TGTGCCAGTAGTATATTCCGGGATCAGTTGAAAGCTTTCTTT. Translated, it gives CASSIFRDQLKAFF.

The chain recombines TRBV3-1 (or the pseudogene TRBV3-2) with TRBJ1-6; 9 positions agree with TRBD1. Germline V lookup: CDR1 LGHDT, CDR2 YNNKEL (reference sequence). The J segment lost 10 bases and the V segment lost 3 bases, leaving 4 bases of the junction unmatched. CDR3 length equals 14 residues. CDR3 sequence (DNA): TGTGCCAGCAGCCACGGACAGGGGAAATCACCCCTCCACTTT. This encodes CASSHGQGKSPLHF.

The chain's CDR3 is CAWSGARASPLHF. The CDR3 nucleotides read TGTGCCTGGAGTGGGGCCCGAGCTTCACCCCTCCACTTT. The chain uses TRBV30 and TRBJ1-6; D is unclear. CDR1 and CDR2 (germline): GTSNPN, SVGIG (reference sequence). Deletions cut 1 base from V and 9 bases from J, with 10 bases between. This CDR3 is built from 13 residues.

This chain uses TRBV6-5 with TRBJ2-3, with TRBD2 identical over 8 bases. V lost 6 bases, J lost 4 bases, and 6 bases stayed unmatched. The CDR3 totals 14 residues. The germline V gene encodes CDR1 MNHEY and CDR2 SVGAGI. CDR3: CASSAGTRADTQYF. CDR3 nucleotides: TGTGCCAGCAGCGCCGGGACTAGGGCAGATACGCAGTATTTT.

V and J are TRBV19 and TRBJ1-2, with D hard to call. This CDR3 has 15 residues. CDR1 is LNHDA, CDR2 SQIVND, per germline (reference sequence). V shed 4 bases and J shed 0 bases, with 12 bases lying between them. CDR3 in amino acids: CASSSPQVTNYGYTF. CDR3 sequence (DNA): TGTGCCAGTAGTAGCCCCCAGGTTACTAACTATGGCTACACCTTC.

The CDR3 sequence: CASSPGIVGNQPQHF. CDR3 sequence (DNA): TGTGCCAGTAGTCCAGGGATTGTCGGCAATCAGCCCCAGCATTTT. V and J are TRBV19 and TRBJ1-5; D might be TRBD1 (5 bases). Between the trimmed V and J ends, which lost 5 bases and 2 bases, there was a span of 13 bases. CDR3 length: 15 amino acids. CDR1 is LNHDA, CDR2 SQIVND, per germline (reference sequence).

The rearrangement uses TRBV19 and TRBJ1-2; 10 nucleotides line up with TRBD1. CDR1 is LNHDA, CDR2 SQIVND, per germline (reference sequence). V lost 5 bases, J lost 13 bases, and 13 bases stayed unmatched. The CDR3 is made up of 14 amino acids. In nucleotides, the CDR3 is TGTGCCAGTAGTGCGCACCGGGACAGGGGAGATCTCACCTTC. Its protein is CASSAHRDRGDLTF.

This clone was seen more than once but under ten times. The chain combines TRBV19 with TRBJ2-7; possibly TRBD1 for D (5 bases). CDR1 is LNHDA, CDR2 SQIVND, per germline (reference sequence). Trimming pared 6 bases from V and 3 bases from J, leaving 12 bases between. The CDR3 is 13 amino acids. CDR3 nucleotides: TGTGCCAGTAGCCGTGGGGCAGTCTACGAGCAGTACTTC. Translation gives CASSRGAVYEQYF.

V and J are TRBV2 and TRBJ1-5; 11 positions agree with TRBD1. V lost 4 bases to trimming and J lost 2 bases; unmatched junction nucleotides: 7. CDR3 size: 17 residues. Germline loops: CDR1 SNHLY, CDR2 FYNNEI. The chain's CDR3 is CASSARTGGFGNQPQHF. The CDR3 DNA reads as TGTGCCAGCAGTGCCAGGACAGGGGGCTTTGGCAATCAGCCCCAGCATTTT.

This clone has more than one count but fewer than ten. The V and J genes are TRBV30 and TRBJ1-2, with D perhaps matching TRBD1 (5 bases). Germline CDR1 GTSNPN, CDR2 SVGIG (reference sequence). This CDR3 region has 12 residues. V shed 4 bases and J shed 7 bases, with 13 bases lying between them. The CDR3 bases are TGTGCCTGGACCAGACAGACTGGTGGCTACACCTTC. This gives the protein CAWTRQTGGYTF. The variable domain in full, with the rest retrieved from reference TRBV30 and TRBJ1-2, is SQTIHQWPATLVQPVGSPLSLECTVEGTSNPNLYWYRQAAGRGLQLLFYSVGIGQISSEVPQNLSASRPQDRQFILSSKKLLLSDSGFYLCAWTRQTGGYTFGSGTRLTVV.

In its sample, this clone was seen once. The chain couples TRBV2 to TRBJ1-4; 9 nucleotides match TRBD1. Trimming took 6 bases from V and 6 from J; bases not matched to a gene: 5. The CDR3 totals 14 residues. Germline loops: CDR1 SNHLY, CDR2 FYNNEI. The CDR3: CASSPTGGDEKLFF. CDR3 coding DNA: TGTGCCAGCAGCCCGACAGGGGGTGATGAAAAACTGTTTTTT.

The genes are TRBV7-9 and TRBJ2-1; perhaps TRBD1 as D (6 bases). V lost 1 base, J lost 9 bases, and 16 bases lay in between. The CDR3 covers 15 residues. Per the germline V gene, CDR1 is SEHNR and CDR2 is FQNEAQ (reference sequence). The CDR3 spells CASSLVSGQGTEQFF. The CDR3 DNA sequence: TGTGCCAGCAGCTTAGTTTCGGGACAAGGCACTGAGCAGTTCTTC.

This clone appeared a few times. This chain links TRBV3-1 (or the pseudogene TRBV3-2) with TRBJ1-5; D not resolved. This CDR3 is built from 17 residues. V shed 1 base and J shed 0 bases, with 13 bases lying between them. Germline V gene lookup returns CDR1 LGHDT and CDR2 YNNKEL (reference sequence). Written as DNA, the CDR3 is TGTGCCAGCAGCCAAGGTACACAGACACTTAGCAATCAGCCCCAGCATTTT. Amino acids: CASSQGTQTLSNQPQHF.